The 32 T cell receptor beta chains below were found in one sample sequenced in a study of blood T cell repertoires in COVID-19. The protocol was immunoSEQ multiplex PCR, while the TCRdb copy is restricted to in-frame clones and leaves out a portion. The sample holds 200,000 to 250,000 clones, 65% to 90% seen once. Sequenced material: PBMCs or T cells enriched from blood (not recorded which). The origin of the receptors is a woman between 45 and 60 years old with acute COVID-19.

The chain joins TRBV19 to TRBJ1-2, with 11 bases matching TRBD1. Trimming at V came to 3 bases and at J to 4 bases, leaving 10 bases not matched to a gene. Germline V gene lookup returns CDR1 LNHDA and CDR2 SQIVND (reference sequence). The CDR3 loop spans 17 amino acids. CDR3 residues: CASSIRDRGATAYGYTF. The DNA for the CDR3 is TGTGCCAGTAGTATCCGGGACAGGGGGGCGACGGCCTATGGCTACACCTTC.

The gene calls are TRBV5-1 and TRBJ2-7, with 7 bases that match TRBD2. The germline CDR1 and CDR2 sequences are SGHRS and YFSETQ. J was trimmed by 5 bases and V by 0 bases; bases with no gene match: 5. CDR3 size: 14 residues. This CDR3 is CASSLASGVNEQYF. CDR3 bases: TGCGCCAGCAGCTTGGCGAGCGGGGTCAACGAGCAGTACTTC.

This clone has a handful of counts. V and J are TRBV3-1 (or the pseudogene TRBV3-2) and TRBJ1-2, with 9 nucleotides matching TRBD1. The germline CDR1 and CDR2 sequences are LGHDT and YNNKEL (reference sequence). The CDR3 covers 16 residues. With 1 base clipped from V and 2 bases from J, the junction kept 5 bases outside the gene matches. The CDR3 coding sequence is TGTGCCAGCAGCCAAGTTTTGGGGACAGGGAACTATGGCTACACCTTC. It yields the protein CASSQVLGTGNYGYTF.

J is TRBJ2-1 and V is TRBV7-7; D gene ambiguous. The germline V gene encodes CDR1 SSHAT and CDR2 FNYEAQ (reference sequence). Trimming removed 5 bases from V and 9 bases from J, with 14 bases in between. The CDR3 is made up of 13 amino acids. CDR3: CASSPRLGGEQFF. Written as DNA, the CDR3 is TGTGCCAGCAGCCCTCGTCTAGGCGGTGAGCAGTTCTTC.

The rearrangement links TRBV5-4 to TRBJ2-7; possible D gene TRBD2, 6 bases. This CDR3 has 15 amino acids. CDR1 is SGHNT and CDR2 is YYREEE in the germline V gene (reference sequence). V lost 6 bases to trimming and J lost 3 bases, with 19 bases between them. The CDR3 DNA is TGTGCCAGCAACTCTGGGGCGGGACCGGTCTACGAGCAGTACTTC. Translating it yields CASNSGAGPVYEQYF. The complete variable domain, with remaining parts taken from reference TRBV5-4 and TRBJ2-7, reads ETGVTQSPTHLIKTRGQQVTLRCSSQSGHNTVSWYQQALGQGPQFIFQYYREEENGRGNFPPRFSGLQFPNYSSELNVNALELDDSALYLCASNSGAGPVYEQYFGPGTRLTVT.

This clone was counted a few times. The chain recombines TRBV10-3 with TRBJ2-1, with 11 bases matching TRBD2. This CDR3 has 16 amino acids. Germline-derived CDR1 and CDR2 are ENHRY and SYGVKD. Trimming removed 4 bases from V and 5 bases from J; junction bases left unmatched: 7. The CDR3 sequence: CAISGPSGGSNNEQFF. For the CDR3, the DNA is TGTGCCATCAGTGGGCCTAGCGGGGGGTCGAACAATGAGCAGTTCTTC.

This chain connects TRBV20-1 to TRBJ2-2, with 12 bases aligning to TRBD1. The junction had 15 bases not matched to a gene; V was cut back by 6 bases and J by 4 bases. This CDR3 is 18 amino acids long. The germline gives CDR1 DFQATT, CDR2 SNEGSKA (reference sequence). The CDR3: CSASAPGTGGSSTGELFF. CDR3 coding DNA: TGCAGTGCCAGTGCACCCGGGACAGGGGGCTCGAGCACCGGGGAGCTGTTTTTT.

This clone was observed a handful of times. The chain has TRBV20-1 and TRBJ1-2; 9 nucleotides agree with TRBD1. Germline loops: CDR1 DFQATT, CDR2 SNEGSKA (reference sequence). The CDR3 covers 13 residues. J gave up 8 bases and V 3 bases, and 7 bases lay outside the gene matches. The CDR3 bases are TGCAGTGCTAGTATTTGGGGACAGGGAGGCTACACCTTC. Protein: CSASIWGQGGYTF.

This clone was counted only a few times. The J gene is TRBJ1-2, the V gene TRBV5-6, with TRBD1 matching over 9 bases. Germline CDR1 and CDR2: SGHDT and YYEEEE. The CDR3 runs to 16 residues. V dropped 2 bases and J dropped 4; count of bases not matched to a gene: 9. The CDR3 region is CASSFSTGGAGYGYTF. The CDR3 DNA follows: TGTGCCAGCAGCTTCTCAACAGGGGGCGCCGGCTATGGCTACACCTTC.

The chain carries TRBV6-2 or TRBV6-3 and TRBJ2-1, with TRBD1 as a possible D gene (5 bases). Germline V CDR1 and CDR2: MNHEY, SVGEGT. The CDR3 has 18 amino acids. V was shortened by 2 bases and J by 0 bases, with 17 bases between the two germline ends. This CDR3 is CASSYGPIGRGSYNEQFF. The CDR3 DNA follows: TGTGCCAGCAGTTACGGGCCGATAGGTAGGGGCTCCTACAATGAGCAGTTCTTC.

As to this clone: The same CDR3 is also encoded by other DNA sequences in this sample. The chain carries TRBV18 and TRBJ1-1; no firm D call. CDR1 KGHSH and CDR2 LQKENI come from the germline V gene. V lost 2 bases, J lost 0 bases, and 4 bases lay in between. CDR3 length equals 13 residues. The CDR3 coding sequence is TGTGCCAGCTCACCATCATTGAACACTGAAGCTTTCTTT. This encodes CASSPSLNTEAFF.

V usage is TRBV9 and J usage is TRBJ2-2; TRBD1 matches 10 bases. Per the germline V gene, CDR1 is SGDLS and CDR2 is YYNGEE. Trimming cost V 4 bases and J 4 bases; bases outside gene matches: 10. This CDR3 region has 17 residues. CDR3 sequence (DNA): TGTGCCAGCAGCCCCAGGGGGACAGGGGTTGTCACCGGGGAGCTGTTTTTT. This translates into CASSPRGTGVVTGELFF.

V usage is TRBV5-8 and J usage is TRBJ1-1; D is uncertain. The CDR3 sequence is 11 residues long. Trimming stripped 5 bases from V and 8 bases from J, with 10 bases between. Germline CDR1 is SGHTS and CDR2 is YDEGEE. The CDR3 bases are TGTGCCAGCAGGGGGAGATGGGAAGCTTTCTTT. This translates into CASRGRWEAFF.

This clone appeared a few times. The chain carries TRBV6-1 and TRBJ2-3; 11 bases align to TRBD2. The CDR3 is 16 amino acids. Germline V gives CDR1 MNHNS, CDR2 SASEGT. Losses at the gene ends were 2 bases for V and 2 bases for J; bases not matched to a gene: 3. CDR3 loop: CASSERLAGTTDTQYF. DNA of the CDR3: TGTGCCAGCAGTGAACGACTAGCGGGAACCACAGATACGCAGTATTTT.

The J gene is TRBJ2-3, the V gene TRBV30; 8 nucleotides agree with TRBD2. Germline values: CDR1 GTSNPN, CDR2 SVGIG (reference sequence). The CDR3 has 14 amino acids. The J segment lost 1 base and the V segment lost 5 bases, leaving 5 bases of the junction unmatched. The CDR3 nucleotides read TGTGCCTGGGCGTTCGGGGGGGGCACAGATACGCAGTATTTT. It specifies CAWAFGGGTDTQYF. Variable domain in full (rest from reference TRBV30 and TRBJ2-3): SQTIHQWPATLVQPVGSPLSLECTVEGTSNPNLYWYRQAAGRGLQLLFYSVGIGQISSEVPQNLSASRPQDRQFILSSKKLLLSDSGFYLCAWAFGGGTDTQYFGPGTRLTVL.

This clone was found a few times. The genes are TRBV29-1 and TRBJ2-5; 8 nucleotides agree with TRBD2. Looked up from germline, CDR1 is SQVTM and CDR2 is ANQGSEA. CDR3 length: 14 residues. With V trimmed by 7 bases and J by 5 bases, 12 bases remained unmatched. The CDR3 DNA reads TGCAGCGCGCCACTTAGCGGGAAACGGGAGACCCAGTACTTC. Translation gives CSAPLSGKRETQYF.

The rearrangement joins TRBV6-5 to TRBJ1-1; weak D call: TRBD1 (5 bases). The CDR3 covers 15 residues. The V gene lost 2 bases and the J gene lost 0 bases, with 10 bases spanning the gap. Germline lookup yields CDR1 MNHEY and CDR2 SVGAGI. CDR3 sequence (DNA): TGTGCCAGCAGTTACGGAGGAGGGGTGAACACTGAAGCTTTCTTT. Translated, it gives CASSYGGGVNTEAFF.

V usage is TRBV5-1 and J usage is TRBJ1-1; TRBD1 matches 8 bases. Germline trimming cut 4 bases from V and 4 bases from J; bases unmatched to any gene: 12. The CDR3 loop spans 16 amino acids. Germline CDR1 and CDR2: SGHRS and YFSETQ. The CDR3 bases are TGCGCCAGCAGCCCTGGAGGGCAGGGGGCGCTCACTGAAGCTTTCTTT. It encodes CASSPGGQGALTEAFF.

DNA for the CDR3: TGTGCCTGGAGTCGGGACAGGGGTCGCAATGAGCAGTTCTTC. Translated, it gives CAWSRDRGRNEQFF. The chain recombines TRBV30 with TRBJ2-1, with 10 bases identical to TRBD1. The ends lost 2 bases at V and 6 bases at J; junction bases unmatched: 4. This CDR3 contains 14 residues. Germline CDR1 reads GTSNPN; CDR2 reads SVGIG (reference sequence).

The rearrangement uses TRBV9 and TRBJ1-2, with 7 nucleotides matching TRBD1. This CDR3 has 16 residues. The V gene's germline CDR1 is SGDLS and CDR2 YYNGEE. The trim removed 2 bases at V and 7 bases at J, leaving 14 bases unmatched. The CDR3 sequence: CASSVSGGQRSGGYTF. CDR3 DNA sequence: TGTGCCAGCAGCGTGAGCGGGGGACAGCGGTCTGGTGGCTACACCTTC.

J is TRBJ1-1 and V is TRBV15, with D possibly TRBD1 on 6 matching bases. V was shortened by 0 bases and J by 1 base, with 9 bases between the two germline ends. The length of the CDR3 is 15 residues. CDR1 LNHNV and CDR2 YYDKDF come from the germline V gene (reference sequence). CDR3 amino acids: CATSREGAGNTEAFF. The CDR3 nucleotides are TGTGCCACCAGCAGAGAGGGGGCAGGGAACACTGAAGCTTTCTTT.

The V and J genes are TRBV7-8 and TRBJ1-5, with D tentatively TRBD1 (6 bases). Germline V gene data show CDR1 as SGHVS and CDR2 as FQNEAQ. CDR3 length equals 17 residues. The V end was cut by 1 base, the J end by 2 bases, with 15 bases between. This CDR3 is CASSLVQGLDGNQPQHF. CDR3 bases: TGTGCCAGCAGCTTAGTACAGGGATTGGACGGCAATCAGCCCCAGCATTTT.

V gene TRBV19 combines with J gene TRBJ2-7, with a possible D match to TRBD1 (6 bases). The CDR3 loop spans 13 amino acids. Trimming took off 6 bases at V and 1 base at J, with 10 bases between the two ends. Germline CDR1 reads LNHDA; CDR2 reads SQIVND (reference sequence). CDR3 sequence: CASSLGQSYEQYF. DNA for the CDR3: TGTGCCAGTAGCCTTGGACAGTCCTACGAGCAGTACTTC.

V and J are TRBV9 and TRBJ1-1, with a weak D call TRBD1 (6 bases). The V gene lost 2 bases and the J gene lost 1 base, with 12 bases spanning the gap. This CDR3 is 15 amino acids long. Germline V CDR1 and CDR2: SGDLS, YYNGEE. CDR3 coding DNA: TGTGCCAGCAGCGTGTCGACAGGTGGGAACACTGAAGCTTTCTTT. Protein: CASSVSTGGNTEAFF. Together with reference TRBV9 and TRBJ1-1, the CDR3 gives the full variable domain: DSGVTQTPKHLITATGQRVTLRCSPRSGDLSVYWYQQSLDQGLQFLIQYYNGEERAKGNILERFSAQQFPDLHSELNLSSLELGDSALYFCASSVSTGGNTEAFFGQGTRLTVV.

J is TRBJ2-2 and V is TRBV4-3, with 10 bases lining up with TRBD2. V dropped 1 base and J dropped 7; count of bases not matched to a gene: 9. Germline V gives CDR1 LGHNA, CDR2 YSLEER. CDR3 length: 17 amino acids. The CDR3 sequence: CASSQAASGGFSGELFF. The DNA of the CDR3 is TGCGCCAGCAGCCAAGCGGCTAGCGGGGGTTTTAGCGGGGAGCTGTTTTTT.

This chain links TRBV19 with TRBJ2-7, with a weak D call TRBD1 (6 bases). The CDR3 covers 13 residues. Trimming shortened V by 5 bases and J by 3 bases, and 11 bases separated the two germline ends. Germline V gene lookup returns CDR1 LNHDA and CDR2 SQIVND (reference sequence). The CDR3: CASSGLQGYEQYF. The DNA of the CDR3 is TGTGCCAGTAGTGGCTTACAGGGCTACGAGCAGTACTTC.

This clone was counted a single time. The J gene is TRBJ2-7, the V gene TRBV16; D might be TRBD1 (6 bases). Germline loops: CDR1 KGHSY, CDR2 FQNENV. Trimming took 2 bases from V and 0 from J, leaving 11 bases between them. This CDR3 has 15 amino acids. CDR3 nucleotides: TGTGCCAGCAGCCAACCGGAGACAGGCTCCTACGAGCAGTACTTC. Its protein product is CASSQPETGSYEQYF.

The CDR3 region has the DNA TGTGCCAGTAGTCCGGGACTAGCGGGGGGGACAGATACGCAGTATTTT. Its translation is CASSPGLAGGTDTQYF. The chain uses TRBV19 and TRBJ2-3, with 16 bases matching TRBD2. Trimming cost V 5 bases and J 3 bases; bases outside gene matches: 2. The length of the CDR3 is 16 residues. Germline V gene data show CDR1 as LNHDA and CDR2 as SQIVND (reference sequence).

This CDR3 is CASSLVGTGRVYGYTF. As DNA, the CDR3 is TGTGCCAGCAGCTTGGTAGGGACAGGGAGGGTCTATGGCTACACCTTC. The chain links TRBV5-4 to TRBJ1-2, with TRBD1 matching 9 bases. The CDR3 totals 16 residues. The germline V gene encodes CDR1 SGHNT and CDR2 YYREEE (reference sequence). With V trimmed by 0 bases and J by 4 bases, 7 bases remained unmatched.

This rearrangement joins TRBV3-1 (or the pseudogene TRBV3-2) to TRBJ2-7; 8 bases agree with TRBD1. Trimming at V came to 3 bases and at J to 5 bases, leaving 9 bases not matched to a gene. The CDR3 is 15 residues long. The germline V gene has CDR1 LGHDT and CDR2 YNNKEL (reference sequence). The CDR3 region has the DNA TGTGCCAGCAGCCATACGGACAGGGTCAACCACGAGCAGTACTTC. Protein sequence: CASSHTDRVNHEQYF.

This chain connects TRBV5-1 to TRBJ2-1; 9 bases are a match to TRBD1. Germline V lookup: CDR1 SGHRS, CDR2 YFSETQ. The V gene end was trimmed by 4 bases and the J gene end by 8 bases; junction bases not matched to a gene: 4. The CDR3 has 13 residues. This CDR3 reads CASSADRGYEQFF. The CDR3 coding sequence is TGCGCCAGCAGCGCGGACAGGGGCTATGAGCAGTTCTTC.

The chain employs TRBV5-1 and TRBJ1-5; no firm D call. This CDR3 spans 16 amino acids. The germline CDR1 and CDR2 sequences are SGHRS and YFSETQ. V was clipped by 4 bases and J by 0 bases, with 14 bases between them. CDR3 loop: CASSPGEPYSNQPQHF. As DNA, the CDR3 is TGCGCCAGCAGCCCTGGAGAGCCGTATAGCAATCAGCCCCAGCATTTT.